These T cell receptor beta chains were read from a single sample in a study of response to subunit inactivated influenza vaccine. Via MiXCR, TCRdb re-called the RT-PCR reads, giving one row per CDR3 protein. Seen here are 500,000 or so distinct CDR3 sequences, approximately 11% observed once, and the top ten hold approximately 12%. The source material was PBMCs from blood, sampled 45 days after vaccination. Every receptor here comes from a man aged 50-59 years who received an inactivated influenza vaccine. CDR3s include the opening cysteine and the closing phenylalanine or tryptophan. Fields, in order: clone size, V gene, D gene, J gene, CDR3 protein, CDR3 DNA. D genes are given only for firm matches. For some rows the clone size is stated as once, few or many, or as a class when expanded; others skip it.

>few|TRBV20-1|TRBD2|TRBJ2-1
CSPKTTSGRNEQFF
TGCAGTCCTAAAACGACTAGCGGGAGAAATGAGCAGTTCTTC
>-|TRBV29-1|-|TRBJ2-1
CSASGGREQFF
TGCAGCGCTTCGGGTGGGAGGGAGCAGTTCTTC
>few|TRBV7-9|TRBD2|TRBJ2-1
CASSWTSRVVNEQFF
TGTGCCAGCAGCTGGACTAGCAGGGTTGTCAATGAGCAGTTCTTC
>many|TRBV20-1|TRBD1|TRBJ2-1
CSASQGAGNEQFF
TGCAGTGCTAGCCAGGGGGCAGGCAATGAGCAGTTCTTC
>-|TRBV12-3/TRBV12-4|-|TRBJ2-5
CASSLAREGGETQYF
TGTGCCAGCAGTTTAGCGCGGGAAGGGGGCGAGACCCAGTACTTC
>few|TRBV6-2/TRBV6-3|TRBD2|TRBJ2-1
CASSLTSGGGRNEQFF
TGTGCCAGCAGCCTGACTAGCGGGGGTGGTAGGAATGAGCAGTTCTTC
>many|TRBV6-2/TRBV6-3|TRBD2|TRBJ2-7
CASSYTGLAGAYEQYF
TGTGCCAGCAGTTACACGGGACTAGCGGGGGCCTACGAGCAGTACTTC
>-|TRBV11-2|TRBD2|TRBJ2-3
CASSFLPPGLAEITDTQYF
TGTGCCAGCAGCTTTCTACCTCCGGGACTAGCGGAGATAACAGATACGCAGTATTTT
>many|TRBV7-9|-|TRBJ2-1
CASCLWGNEQFF
TGTGCCAGCTGCCTTTGGGGGAATGAGCAGTTCTTC
>few|TRBV7-2|-|TRBJ1-4
CASSLGGSSHEKLFF
TGTGCCAGCAGCTTAGGTGGGAGCAGTCACGAAAAACTGTTTTTT
>many|TRBV2|TRBD2|TRBJ2-1
CASSPREASGSSYNEQFF
TGTGCCAGCAGCCCCAGGGAGGCTAGCGGGTCCTCCTACAATGAGCAGTTCTTC
>-|TRBV20-1|TRBD2|TRBJ2-7
CSADPSGHSYEQYF
TGCAGTGCTGACCCTAGCGGACACTCCTACGAGCAGTACTTC
>few|TRBV12-3/TRBV12-4|-|TRBJ1-3
CASSPSGTFSGNTIYF
TGTGCCAGCAGTCCCTCCGGGACATTCTCTGGAAACACCATATATTTT
>many|TRBV12-3/TRBV12-4|-|TRBJ2-7
CASSPMRAHSYEQYF
TGTGCCAGCAGCCCAATGAGGGCACACTCCTACGAGCAGTACTTC
>many|TRBV12-3/TRBV12-4|TRBD1|TRBJ2-2
CASSLPGQGVRELFF
TGTGCCAGCAGTCTACCGGGACAGGGTGTCCGGGAGCTGTTTTTT
>once|TRBV20-1|-|TRBJ2-3
CSAPRGIDTQYF
TGCAGTGCACCCCGGGGGATCGATACGCAGTATTTT
>few|TRBV10-3|TRBD2|TRBJ2-3
CAISGETSGNTDTQYF
TGTGCCATCAGTGGGGAGACTAGCGGGAACACAGATACGCAGTATTTT
>few|TRBV6-2/TRBV6-3|-|TRBJ1-5
CALRWGEGQPQHF
TGTGCCCTTCGATGGGGGGAGGGTCAGCCCCAGCATTTT
>few|TRBV6-5|-|TRBJ2-7
CASSYYGVGYEQYF
TGTGCCAGCAGTTACTACGGGGTAGGTTACGAGCAGTACTTC
>-|TRBV12-3/TRBV12-4|-|TRBJ1-6
CASSLDRVSPLHF
TGTGCCAGCAGTTTAGACAGGGTTTCACCCCTCCACTTT
>many|TRBV12-3/TRBV12-4|-|TRBJ2-5
CASSPISFQETQYF
TGTGCCAGCAGTCCCATCTCGTTCCAAGAGACCCAGTACTTC
>-|TRBV12-3/TRBV12-4|TRBD2|TRBJ2-1
CASSLSGGNFYNEQFF
TGTGCCAGCAGCCTTAGCGGGGGGAATTTCTACAATGAGCAGTTCTTC
>-|TRBV7-9|-|TRBJ1-5
CASSLGPGIEYSNQPQHF
TGTGCCAGCAGCTTAGGCCCAGGAATTGAATATAGCAATCAGCCCCAGCATTTT
>many|TRBV20-1|TRBD2|TRBJ2-7
CSASRLREGPYEQYF
TGCAGTGCTAGTCGATTGCGGGAGGGTCCCTACGAGCAGTACTTC
>-|TRBV7-6|-|TRBJ2-7
CASSLTSRSIYEQYF
TGTGCCAGCAGCCTTACTAGCCGGAGTATCTACGAGCAGTACTTC
>-|TRBV14|-|TRBJ2-2
CASSPQQTGELFF
TGTGCCAGCAGCCCTCAGCAGACCGGGGAGCTGTTTTTT
>few|TRBV4-3|TRBD2|TRBJ2-1
CASSQEPAGGSVEQFF
TGCGCCAGCAGCCAAGAACCAGCGGGAGGTAGTGTTGAGCAGTTCTTC
>few|TRBV20-1|TRBD2|TRBJ2-3
CSARGASGGSDTQYF
TGCAGTGCTAGAGGAGCTAGCGGGGGGTCAGATACGCAGTATTTT
>few|TRBV6-1|TRBD2|TRBJ2-2
CASRLSGGQPGELFF
TGTGCCAGCAGGCTTAGCGGGGGCCAACCCGGGGAGCTGTTTTTT
>-|TRBV5-1|-|TRBJ2-1
CASSPPHRPGLQFF
TGCGCCAGCAGCCCGCCCCACAGACCTGGATTGCAGTTCTTC
>few|TRBV15|TRBD2|TRBJ2-7
CATSRDRSGRVDF
TGTGCCACCAGCAGAGATAGGAGCGGGAGGGTCGACTTC
>many|TRBV4-1|-|TRBJ1-4
CASSQGLIGATNEKLFF
TGCGCCAGCAGCCAAGGTCTGATAGGGGCAACTAATGAAAAACTGTTTTTT
>few|TRBV28|-|TRBJ2-7
CASNHPDRFYEQYF
TGTGCCAGCAACCACCCCGACAGGTTCTACGAGCAGTACTTC
>many|TRBV7-2|-|TRBJ2-3
CASSLQVTDTQYF
TGTGCCAGCAGCTTACAGGTCACAGATACGCAGTATTTT
>-|TRBV12-3/TRBV12-4|TRBD1|TRBJ2-3
CASSSGGWDTQYF
TGTGCCAGCAGTTCAGGGGGTTGGGATACGCAGTATTTT
>many|TRBV27|TRBD1|TRBJ2-3
CASSRTGEGNTQYF
TGTGCCAGCAGTAGGACAGGGGAGGGCAATACGCAGTATTTT
>-|TRBV20-1|TRBD2|TRBJ2-4
CSATLAGGGNIQYF
TGCAGTGCTACCCTAGCGGGGGGGGGGAACATTCAGTACTTC
>-|TRBV5-1|TRBD1|TRBJ1-6
CASSWGGTENSPLHF
TGCGCCAGCAGCTGGGGGGGGACAGAGAATTCACCCCTCCACTTT
>few|TRBV6-6|-|TRBJ2-7
CASSSRYGFEQYF
TGTGCCAGCAGTTCCCGTTACGGTTTCGAGCAGTACTTC
>few|TRBV7-6|TRBD2|TRBJ2-3
CASSTRTSGRTSADTQYF
TGTGCCAGCAGCACCCGGACTAGCGGGAGAACGTCGGCAGATACGCAGTATTTT
>few|TRBV9|-|TRBJ2-5
CASSVGVVTDSQETQYF
TGTGCCAGCAGCGTAGGGGTGGTGACAGATTCTCAAGAGACCCAGTACTTC
>-|TRBV7-8|-|TRBJ1-1
CASSSRVGRPEAFF
TGTGCCAGCAGCTCGCGAGTCGGGAGGCCTGAAGCTTTCTTT
>many|TRBV4-2|-|TRBJ1-3
CASGTGLFSGNTIYF
TGTGCCAGCGGAACAGGACTTTTCTCTGGAAACACCATATATTTT
>-|TRBV20-1|-|TRBJ1-5
CSARPGLPNHQPQHF
TGCAGTGCTAGGCCCGGGTTACCCAATCATCAGCCCCAGCATTTT
>many|TRBV11-1|-|TRBJ2-5
CASSLRSAQETQYF
TGTGCCAGCAGCTTAAGAAGCGCCCAAGAGACCCAGTACTTC
>few|TRBV5-1|-|TRBJ2-2
CASRQEAGRTGELFF
TGCGCCAGCAGACAGGAGGCAGGGCGCACCGGGGAGCTGTTTTTT
>few|TRBV7-2|TRBD2|TRBJ2-2
CASSGLADTGELFF
TGTGCCAGCAGCGGACTAGCGGACACCGGGGAGCTGTTTTTT
>few|TRBV20-1|TRBD1|TRBJ1-1
CSARRTGYVIEAFF
TGCAGTGCTCGTCGGACAGGGTATGTTATTGAAGCTTTCTTT
>-|TRBV2|TRBD1|TRBJ1-6
CASSWGTGGSPLHF
TGTGCCAGCAGTTGGGGGACAGGGGGTTCACCCCTCCACTTT
>-|TRBV4-2|TRBD2|TRBJ2-1
CASSPTTAGNNEQFF
TGTGCCAGCAGCCCCACCACAGCGGGAAACAATGAGCAGTTCTTC
>many|TRBV29-1|TRBD1|TRBJ2-7
CSVEDPTGYYEQYF
TGCAGCGTTGAAGATCCGACAGGGTACTACGAGCAGTACTTC
>few|TRBV6-1|TRBD1|TRBJ1-2
CASRTPGQGILHYGYTF
TGTGCCAGCAGGACACCGGGACAGGGCATACTCCACTATGGCTACACCTTC
>few|TRBV19|-|TRBJ2-3
CASKTQYF
TGTGCCAGTAAGACGCAGTATTTT
>many|TRBV10-3|-|TRBJ1-1
CAIGAQGNTEAFF
TGTGCCATCGGCGCACAGGGGAACACTGAAGCTTTCTTT
>many|TRBV7-9|TRBD1|TRBJ2-3
CASSSFETGVTDTQYF
TGTGCCAGCAGTTCGTTCGAGACAGGGGTAACGGATACGCAGTATTTT
>few|TRBV7-9|TRBD2|TRBJ2-5
CASSSRTSGRRETQYF
TGTGCCAGCAGCTCTAGGACTAGCGGGAGGAGGGAGACCCAGTACTTC
>-|TRBV6-2/TRBV6-3|-|TRBJ1-5
CASSSIVRSNQPQHF
TGTGCCAGCAGCTCCATTGTCAGAAGCAATCAGCCCCAGCATTTT
>many|TRBV6-5|-|TRBJ1-6
CASSYLNRDSPLHF
TGTGCCAGCAGTTACCTAAACAGGGATTCACCCCTCCACTTT
>few|TRBV6-1|-|TRBJ2-3
CASRSRAVSSTDTQYF
TGTGCCAGCAGAAGCCGGGCGGTGAGTAGCACAGATACGCAGTATTTT
>-|TRBV6-5|-|TRBJ1-2
CASSSSGQRYGYTF
TGTGCCAGCAGTTCTTCCGGCCAACGCTATGGCTACACCTTC